A selection of T cell receptor beta chains follows, all from one sample in a study of OX40 agonist ivuxolimab in advanced cancers. Repertoires were generated with immunoSEQ multiplex PCR, while TCRdb's copy carries only in-frame clones and drops some. This table holds around 70,000 clones, around four fifths found once. The input for sequencing was CD4+ or CD8+ T cells sorted from blood, taken in a trial of the OX40 agonist ivuxolimab. The receptors here all came from an adult with an advanced solid tumor such as melanoma, head and neck, liver or kidney cancer. Each CDR3 is given with its conserved first and last residue. Fields, in order: D gene, clone size, J gene, V gene, CDR3 DNA, CDR3 protein. The D gene is left open where the match is weak. Expanded clones are given a class, and other clones once, few, many or no size at all.

d_gene: .
abundance: once
j_gene: TRBJ2-1
v_gene: TRBV29-1
CDR3nt: TGCAGCGTTGAAGAGTGGGCTGACAATGAGCAGTTCTTC
CDR3aa: CSVEEWADNEQFF

d_gene: .
abundance: .
j_gene: TRBJ1-1
v_gene: TRBV19
CDR3nt: TGTGCCAGTAGTACAACCGGGGTAGCTGACACTGAAGCTTTCTTT
CDR3aa: CASSTTGVADTEAFF

d_gene: .
abundance: .
j_gene: TRBJ2-7
v_gene: TRBV5-5
CDR3nt: TGTGCCAGCAGCTTCCAGACAGACACCTACGAGCAGTACTTC
CDR3aa: CASSFQTDTYEQYF

d_gene: TRBD1
abundance: .
j_gene: TRBJ1-2
v_gene: TRBV18
CDR3nt: TGTGCCAGCTCCACCGGGACAGGGGGTAGCTATGGCTACACCTTC
CDR3aa: CASSTGTGGSYGYTF

d_gene: TRBD1
abundance: .
j_gene: TRBJ2-3
v_gene: TRBV18
CDR3nt: TGTGCCAGCTCAAGGGACAGCCCATCTCCTAGCACAGATACGCAGTATTTT
CDR3aa: CASSRDSPSPSTDTQYF

d_gene: TRBD2
abundance: .
j_gene: TRBJ2-1
v_gene: TRBV9
CDR3nt: TGTGCCAGCAGCGTAGGGGCCCTAGCGGGGCGTGAGCAGTTCTTC
CDR3aa: CASSVGALAGREQFF

d_gene: .
abundance: .
j_gene: TRBJ1-1
v_gene: TRBV15
CDR3nt: TGTGCCACCAGCAGAGCTTGGGGGAGCCAGGGTGAAGCTTTCTTT
CDR3aa: CATSRAWGSQGEAFF

d_gene: TRBD2
abundance: .
j_gene: TRBJ2-7
v_gene: TRBV7-2
CDR3nt: TGTGCCAGCAGCTTAAGACTAGCGTCCTTCGGGCAGTACTTC
CDR3aa: CASSLRLASFGQYF

d_gene: TRBD2
abundance: .
j_gene: TRBJ2-1
v_gene: TRBV5-8
CDR3nt: TGTGCCAGCAGCCTCTCAGCGGGGGCCTACAATGAGCAGTTCTTC
CDR3aa: CASSLSAGAYNEQFF

d_gene: TRBD1
abundance: few
j_gene: TRBJ1-5
v_gene: TRBV5-8
CDR3nt: TGTGCCAGCAGCCCACGGACAGGGAACCAGCCCCAGCATTTT
CDR3aa: CASSPRTGNQPQHF

d_gene: .
abundance: once
j_gene: TRBJ2-5
v_gene: TRBV7-8
CDR3nt: TGTGCCAGCAGCTTTAAGGGGGAGACCCAGTACTTC
CDR3aa: CASSFKGETQYF

d_gene: .
abundance: .
j_gene: TRBJ2-7
v_gene: TRBV27
CDR3nt: TGTGCCAGCAGTTTCGGTCTAGCTGCCTACGAGCAGTACTTC
CDR3aa: CASSFGLAAYEQYF

d_gene: TRBD2
abundance: .
j_gene: TRBJ2-1
v_gene: TRBV6-6
CDR3nt: TGTGCCAGCATCTCTGCCGGGGGGGTAGGGTACAATGAGCAGTTCTTC
CDR3aa: CASISAGGVGYNEQFF

d_gene: .
abundance: .
j_gene: TRBJ2-7
v_gene: TRBV5-1
CDR3nt: TGCGCCAGCAGCTTTGCGCGGGGATCCTACGAGCAGTACTTC
CDR3aa: CASSFARGSYEQYF

d_gene: TRBD1
abundance: many
j_gene: TRBJ2-7
v_gene: TRBV25-1
CDR3nt: TGTGCCAGCAGTGACGCCGGGACAGGAGACTACGAGCAGTACTTC
CDR3aa: CASSDAGTGDYEQYF

d_gene: .
abundance: .
j_gene: TRBJ1-2
v_gene: TRBV19
CDR3nt: TGTGCCAGTAGTATGGGGCCCGGCGCTAACTATGGCTACACCTTC
CDR3aa: CASSMGPGANYGYTF

d_gene: .
abundance: .
j_gene: TRBJ1-4
v_gene: TRBV7-2
CDR3nt: TGTGCCAGCAGCTTAGAGCGCGGGGATCAGGAAAAACTGTTTTTT
CDR3aa: CASSLERGDQEKLFF

d_gene: .
abundance: .
j_gene: TRBJ1-1
v_gene: TRBV25-1
CDR3nt: TGTGCCAGCAGTGAATATGGGGCAGGAGAAGCTTTCTTT
CDR3aa: CASSEYGAGEAFF

d_gene: .
abundance: .
j_gene: TRBJ2-5
v_gene: TRBV7-9
CDR3nt: TGTGCCAGCAAACTAGATGGGACCGAGGAGACCCAGTACTTC
CDR3aa: CASKLDGTEETQYF

d_gene: .
abundance: .
j_gene: TRBJ2-5
v_gene: TRBV6-5
CDR3nt: TGTGCCAGCAAGAACGGAGAGACCCAGTACTTC
CDR3aa: CASKNGETQYF

d_gene: TRBD1
abundance: .
j_gene: TRBJ1-2
v_gene: TRBV29-1
CDR3nt: TGCAGCGTTACCCTGCAGGACAGGCAGTATGCTGGCTACACCTTC
CDR3aa: CSVTLQDRQYAGYTF

d_gene: .
abundance: .
j_gene: TRBJ2-2
v_gene: TRBV6-1
CDR3nt: TGTGCCAGCAGTGAAGCATGGAGCGGGACCGGGGAGCTGTTTTTT
CDR3aa: CASSEAWSGTGELFF

d_gene: TRBD1
abundance: .
j_gene: TRBJ2-1
v_gene: TRBV6-1
CDR3nt: TGTGCCAGCAGTGCTTATGGGACAGGCGGTAGGAATGAGCAGTTCTTC
CDR3aa: CASSAYGTGGRNEQFF